Each of the 14 T cell receptor beta chains below was sequenced from the same sample in a study of T cell changes during pregnancy in multiple sclerosis. TCRdb's table, derived via immunoSEQ multiplex PCR, lists solely in-frame clones and lacks some. Of around 73,000 clones listed, roughly 92% are singletons. The source was peripheral blood, collected in the third trimester of pregnancy. These receptors originate from a female donor in good health, enrolled as a control in a pregnancy study.

The V and J genes are TRBV10-1 and TRBJ2-1; weak D call: TRBD2 (7 bases). The V gene lost 6 bases and the J gene lost 5 bases, with 11 bases spanning the gap. The CDR3 sequence is 13 residues long. Germline CDR1 WNHNN, CDR2 SYGVQD (reference sequence). As DNA, the CDR3 is TGCGCCAGCAGGGGGGGGCAACACAATGAGCAGTTCTTC. It encodes CASRGGQHNEQFF.

The CDR3 sequence is CASSQVPLAGGYNEQFF. The CDR3 nucleotides are TGCGCCAGCAGCCAAGTCCCCCTAGCGGGGGGGTACAATGAGCAGTTCTTC. The chain uses TRBV4-1 and TRBJ2-1, with 12 bases fitting TRBD2. The CDR3 covers 17 residues. Germline CDR1 reads MGHRA; CDR2 reads YSYEKL. Trimming cost V 1 base and J 4 bases; bases outside gene matches: 5.

This sequence joins TRBV7-8 and TRBJ2-7; 10 positions match TRBD1. J was trimmed by 4 bases and V by 5 bases; bases with no gene match: 5. CDR1 and CDR2 (germline): SGHVS, FQNEAQ. This CDR3 is 14 amino acids long. CDR3 protein: CASSRTGGQYEQYF. DNA for the CDR3: TGTGCCAGCAGCCGGACAGGGGGGCAGTACGAGCAGTACTTC.

This chain links TRBV20-1 with TRBJ2-5; D not certain. The V gene lost 4 bases and the J gene lost 5 bases, with 8 bases spanning the gap. The CDR3 sequence is 11 residues long. Germline-derived CDR1 and CDR2 are DFQATT and SNEGSKA (reference sequence). CDR3 region: CSAKPVETQYF. CDR3 nucleotides: TGCAGTGCTAAACCAGTGGAGACCCAGTACTTC.

The chain uses TRBV6-1 and TRBJ2-5; tentative D call: TRBD2 (5 bases). Per germline, CDR1 MNHNS and CDR2 SASEGT. CDR3 length: 15 residues. V shed 6 bases and J shed 2 bases, with 16 bases lying between them. Here the CDR3 DNA reads TGTGCCAGCAGGCGGGTTATCGGAGTTCAAGAGACCCAGTACTTC. It translates to CASRRVIGVQETQYF.

This clone was seen a handful of times. This rearrangement joins TRBV5-8 to TRBJ1-2; D uncertain. CDR1 and CDR2 from the germline V gene are SGHTS and YDEGEE. This CDR3 region has 15 residues. Trimming left V 0 bases short and J 5 bases short, with 14 bases between. Here the CDR3 DNA reads TGTGCCAGCAGCTTGGCCCGAAGGCAGGCGTATGGCTACACCTTC. It codes for CASSLARRQAYGYTF.

This chain joins TRBV7-2 and TRBJ2-1; weak D call: TRBD2 (6 bases). The CDR3 length is 13 residues. V lost 0 bases to trimming and J lost 8 bases, with 8 bases between them. The germline V gene encodes CDR1 SGHTA and CDR2 FQGNSA. Written as DNA, the CDR3 is TGTGCCAGCAGCTTAGCGGGAGGACATGAGCAGTTCTTC. Protein product: CASSLAGGHEQFF.

The chain is built from TRBV7-6 and TRBJ1-3; weak D call: TRBD1 (6 bases). With 5 bases removed from V and 5 bases from J, the gap between germline ends came to 10 bases. CDR1 and CDR2 from the germline V gene are SGHVS and FNYEAQ. There are 13 residues in the CDR3. The CDR3 reads CASSPGDRNTIYF. The CDR3 DNA sequence: TGTGCCAGCAGCCCCGGGGACAGAAACACCATATATTTT.

This chain uses TRBV27 with TRBJ1-5; 7 nucleotides agree with TRBD1. Germline CDR1 and CDR2: MNHEY and SMNVEV (reference sequence). The CDR3 sequence is 14 residues long. J was trimmed by 7 bases and V by 3 bases; bases with no gene match: 6. CDR3 in DNA: TGTGCCAGCAGTTTCGACAGGGTAGGACAGCCCCAGCATTTT. Residues: CASSFDRVGQPQHF.

The sample holds one count of this clone. V gene TRBV28 combines with J gene TRBJ1-1; maybe TRBD1 (5 bases). V was pared by 3 bases and J by 1 base, with 12 bases between. Germline-derived CDR1 and CDR2 are MDHEN and SYDVKM. This CDR3 has 15 residues. The CDR3 DNA is TGTGCCAGCAGTTTTATGAGGCAGGGGAACACTGAAGCTTTCTTT. The encoded protein is CASSFMRQGNTEAFF.

This chain uses TRBV11-2 with TRBJ2-1; a weak D match, TRBD2 (5 bases). Germline V lookup: CDR1 SGHAT, CDR2 FQNNGV. V was cut by 5 bases and J by 5 bases, with 16 bases left in between. The length of the CDR3 is 15 residues. The CDR3 bases are TGTGCCAGCAGCCGCGGACGGACGGGAAACAATGAGCAGTTCTTC. It specifies CASSRGRTGNNEQFF.

This chain joins TRBV6-1 and TRBJ1-3; D gene ambiguous. Looked up from germline, CDR1 is MNHNS and CDR2 is SASEGT. The CDR3 length is 15 residues. V dropped 1 base and J dropped 1 base, with 8 bases sitting between them. CDR3 in amino acids: CASSEVGVSGNTIYF. In nucleotides, the CDR3 is TGTGCCAGCAGTGAAGTCGGAGTTTCTGGAAACACCATATATTTT.

The rearrangement joins TRBV28 to TRBJ1-2, with 9 bases matching TRBD1. CDR1 is MDHEN and CDR2 is SYDVKM in the germline V gene. Trimming removed 5 bases from V and 7 bases from J; junction bases left unmatched: 14. CDR3 length equals 16 residues. CDR3: CASSTIFLQGAGGYTF. The CDR3 DNA reads TGTGCCAGCAGTACTATATTTCTACAGGGGGCAGGTGGCTACACCTTC.

The chain links TRBV19 to TRBJ2-1; TRBD2 matches at 9 bases. Germline V gives CDR1 LNHDA, CDR2 SQIVND (reference sequence). The CDR3 is 14 amino acids. V shed 5 bases and J 8 bases; nucleotides not matched to a gene: 7. The CDR3: CASSAGGGAHEQFF. The CDR3 DNA follows: TGTGCCAGTAGTGCGGGCGGGGGGGCCCATGAGCAGTTCTTC.